This T cell receptor beta chain was sequenced for a study of naive and memory T cell subsets. The CDR3 is 13 residues long. Germline V gene sequence: CDR1 LGHDT, CDR2 YNNKEL (reference sequence). V lost 6 bases to trimming and J lost 3 bases; unmatched junction nucleotides: 2. The beta constant-region primer was an equimolar mix of two oligonucleotides covering TRBC1 and TRBC2. TCRdb reanalysed the UMI-ligation and nested PCR reads using MiXCR and keeps one entry per CDR3 protein. Altogether 120,000 to 150,000 distinct CDR3 sequences are present, over 15% being singletons, with the ten largest covering more than 0.13%. This clonotype was detected ten times or more.

Sequenced sample: naive CD4+ T cells from blood. This chain links TRBV3-1 with TRBJ2-1; TRBD1 matches 7 bases. The source of this sequence is a human donor in good health. As DNA, the CDR3 is TGTGCCAGCAGGGGGGACAGCTACAATGAGCAGTTCTTC. As protein: CASRGDSYNEQFF.